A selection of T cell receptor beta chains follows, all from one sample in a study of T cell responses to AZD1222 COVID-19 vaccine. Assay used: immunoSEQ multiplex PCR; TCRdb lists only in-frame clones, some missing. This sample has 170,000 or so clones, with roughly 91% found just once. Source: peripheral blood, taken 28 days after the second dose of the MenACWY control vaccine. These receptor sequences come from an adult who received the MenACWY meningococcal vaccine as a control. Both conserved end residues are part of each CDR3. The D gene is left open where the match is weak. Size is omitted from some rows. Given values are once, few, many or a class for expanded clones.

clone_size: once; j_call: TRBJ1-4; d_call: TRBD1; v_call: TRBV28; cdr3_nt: TGTGCCAGCAGTTCCGGACAGGAGTGGTGGAAACTGTTTTTT; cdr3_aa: CASSSGQEWWKLFF
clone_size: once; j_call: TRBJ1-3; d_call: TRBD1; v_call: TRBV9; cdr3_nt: TGTGCCAGCAGCGGGACAGGGGGAGGCTCTGGAAACACCATATATTTT; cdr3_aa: CASSGTGGGSGNTIYF
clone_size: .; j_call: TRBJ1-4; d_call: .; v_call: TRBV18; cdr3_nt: TGTGCCAGCCGTGCTCTCCCAACTAATGAAAAACTGTTTTTT; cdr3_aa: CASRALPTNEKLFF
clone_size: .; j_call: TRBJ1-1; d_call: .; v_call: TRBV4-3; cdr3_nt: TGCGCCAGCAGCCAAGAGCAGCTCAACACTGAAGCTTTCTTT; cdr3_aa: CASSQEQLNTEAFF
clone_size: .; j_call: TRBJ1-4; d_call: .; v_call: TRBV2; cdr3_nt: TGTGCCAGCAGTCGGACAACTAATGAAAAACTGTTTTTT; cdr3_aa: CASSRTTNEKLFF
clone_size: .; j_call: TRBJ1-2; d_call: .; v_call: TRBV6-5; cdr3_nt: TGTGCCAGCAGGACCCGATCCGACAACTATGGCTACACCTTC; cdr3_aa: CASRTRSDNYGYTF
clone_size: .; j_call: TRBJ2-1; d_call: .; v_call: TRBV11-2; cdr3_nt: TGTGCCAGCAGCTTGGAATACAATGAGCAGTTCTTC; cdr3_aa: CASSLEYNEQFF
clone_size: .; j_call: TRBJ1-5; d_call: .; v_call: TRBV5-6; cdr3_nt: TGTGCCAGCAGCAGGGGAGGGGCGGGCCAGCCCCAGCATTTT; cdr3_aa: CASSRGGAGQPQHF
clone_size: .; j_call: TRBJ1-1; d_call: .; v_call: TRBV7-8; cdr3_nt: TGTGCCAGCACTCCCCCCCTCGGGGCAGGGAACACTGAAGCTTTCTTT; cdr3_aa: CASTPPLGAGNTEAFF
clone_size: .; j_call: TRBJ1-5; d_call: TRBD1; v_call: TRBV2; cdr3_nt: TGTGCCAGCAACGAGAGGACAGGAAGGTATCAGCCCCAGCATTTT; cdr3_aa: CASNERTGRYQPQHF
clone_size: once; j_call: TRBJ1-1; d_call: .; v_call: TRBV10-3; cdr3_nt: TGTGCCATCAGTGGAGCACCGAACACTGAAGCTTTCTTT; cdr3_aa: CAISGAPNTEAFF
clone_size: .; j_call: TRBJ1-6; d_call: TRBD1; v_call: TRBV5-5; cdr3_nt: TGTGCCAGCAGCTTGGAGGGGGCAGTCGGCTCACCCCTCCACTTT; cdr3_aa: CASSLEGAVGSPLHF
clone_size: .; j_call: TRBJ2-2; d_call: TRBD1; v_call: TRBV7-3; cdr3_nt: TGTGCCAGCAGCCCAGGGGGAGTCGGGGAGCTGTTTTTT; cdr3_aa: CASSPGGVGELFF
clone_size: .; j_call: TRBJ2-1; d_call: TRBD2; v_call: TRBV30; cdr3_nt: TGTGCCTGGAGCCAAGTCCTCCTAGCGGGGGAGGTAAATGAGCAGTTCTTC; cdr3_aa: CAWSQVLLAGEVNEQFF
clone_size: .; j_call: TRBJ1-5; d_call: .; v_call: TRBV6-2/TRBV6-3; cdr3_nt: TGTGCCAGCAGCCCAGGGACAACGGGCTATAGCAATCAGCCCCAGCATTTT; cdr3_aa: CASSPGTTGYSNQPQHF
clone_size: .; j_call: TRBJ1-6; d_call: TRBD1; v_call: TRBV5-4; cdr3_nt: TGTGCCAGCAGCCAGGACAGGAATTCACCCCTCCACTTT; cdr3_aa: CASSQDRNSPLHF
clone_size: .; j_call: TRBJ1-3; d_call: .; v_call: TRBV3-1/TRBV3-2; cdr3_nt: TGTGCCAGCAGCCAAGCAGTGGGGACAGGAAACACCATATATTTT; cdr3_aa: CASSQAVGTGNTIYF
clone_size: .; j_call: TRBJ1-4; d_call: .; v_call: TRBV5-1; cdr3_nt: TGCGCCAGCAGCTTGGTAGGGGCAACTAATGAAAAACTGTTTTTT; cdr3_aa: CASSLVGATNEKLFF
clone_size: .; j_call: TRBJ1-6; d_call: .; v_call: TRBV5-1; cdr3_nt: TGCGCCAGCAGCATAACAGTGGGGGTCAGCTCCTATAATTCACCCCTCCACTTT; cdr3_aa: CASSITVGVSSYNSPLHF
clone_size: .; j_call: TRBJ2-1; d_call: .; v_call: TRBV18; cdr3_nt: TGTGCCAGCTCACCTCTCGGTCACAGGAGTCTCTCCTACAATGAGCAGTTCTTC; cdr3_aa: CASSPLGHRSLSYNEQFF
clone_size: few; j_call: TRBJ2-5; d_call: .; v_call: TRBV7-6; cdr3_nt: TGTGCCAGCAGCCCCCTAGGGCCCCGCCAAGAGACCCAGTACTTC; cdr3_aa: CASSPLGPRQETQYF
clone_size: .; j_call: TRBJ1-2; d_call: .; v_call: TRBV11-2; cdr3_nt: TGTGCCAGCAGCTTATCAGTTTTCGGGAATAACTATGGCTACACCTTC; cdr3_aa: CASSLSVFGNNYGYTF
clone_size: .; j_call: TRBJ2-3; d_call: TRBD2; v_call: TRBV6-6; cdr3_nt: TGTGCCAGCAGTTACGGACTAGCGGGGCCAGATACGCAGTATTTT; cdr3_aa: CASSYGLAGPDTQYF
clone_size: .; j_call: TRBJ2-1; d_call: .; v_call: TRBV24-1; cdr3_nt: TGTGCCACCAGTGACCTGGACACCACATTATACAATGAGCAGTTCTTC; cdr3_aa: CATSDLDTTLYNEQFF
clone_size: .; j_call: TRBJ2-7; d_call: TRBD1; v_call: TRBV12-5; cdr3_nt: TGTGCTAGTGCCACGGGACAGGGATCGAAGGCGAGCGAGCAGTACTTC; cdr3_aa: CASATGQGSKASEQYF
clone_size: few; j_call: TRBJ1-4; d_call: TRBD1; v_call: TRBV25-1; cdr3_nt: TGTGCCACACGACAGGGAGAAAAACTGTTTTTT; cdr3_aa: CATRQGEKLFF
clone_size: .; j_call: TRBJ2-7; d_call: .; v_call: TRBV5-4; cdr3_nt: TGTGCCAGCAGCTACGGACAGAACCCCTACGAGCAGTACTTC; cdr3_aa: CASSYGQNPYEQYF
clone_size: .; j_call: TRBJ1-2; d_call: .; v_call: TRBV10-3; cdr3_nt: TGTGCCATCCACTCAGACAGGTCTGGCTATGGCTACACCTTC; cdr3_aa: CAIHSDRSGYGYTF
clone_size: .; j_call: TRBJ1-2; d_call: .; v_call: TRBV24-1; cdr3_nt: TGTGCCACCAGTGATTTAGGCAGGGGAAACTATGGCTACACCTTC; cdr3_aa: CATSDLGRGNYGYTF
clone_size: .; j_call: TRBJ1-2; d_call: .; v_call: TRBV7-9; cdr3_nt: TGTGCCAGCAGCTTTGAGGGGCTGGAAGGCTACACCTTC; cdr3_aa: CASSFEGLEGYTF
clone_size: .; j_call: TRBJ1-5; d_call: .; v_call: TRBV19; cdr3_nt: TGTGCCAGTAGTCCCCAATATGGCGCGTATCAGCCCCAGCATTTT; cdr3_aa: CASSPQYGAYQPQHF
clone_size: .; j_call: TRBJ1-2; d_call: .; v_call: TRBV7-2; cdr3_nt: TGTGCCAGCAGCCAAATCGGCGGGGTGGGGTATGGCTACACCTTC; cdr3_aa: CASSQIGGVGYGYTF
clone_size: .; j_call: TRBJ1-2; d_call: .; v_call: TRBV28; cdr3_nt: TGTGCCAGCGGCGCGTTCAACTATGGCTACACCTTC; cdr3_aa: CASGAFNYGYTF
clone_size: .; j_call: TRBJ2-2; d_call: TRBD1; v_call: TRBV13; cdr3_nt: TGTGCCAGCAGCTTACCGGGACAGAGAACCGGGGAGCTGTTTTTT; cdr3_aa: CASSLPGQRTGELFF
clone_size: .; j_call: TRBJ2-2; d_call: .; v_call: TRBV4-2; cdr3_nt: TGTGCCAGCAGCCAAGGGGAGACCGGGGAGCTGTTTTTT; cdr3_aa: CASSQGETGELFF
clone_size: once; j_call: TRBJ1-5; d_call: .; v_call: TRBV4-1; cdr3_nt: TGCGCCAGCAGCCAAGAGAGCCCTAGGGGACGGGCAAGAGATCAGCCCCAGCATTTT; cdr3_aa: CASSQESPRGRARDQPQHF
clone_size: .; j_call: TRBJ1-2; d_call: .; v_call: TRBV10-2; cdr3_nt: TGCGCCAGCAGTGATTCGTGGCAGGAGTATGGCTACACCTTC; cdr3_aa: CASSDSWQEYGYTF
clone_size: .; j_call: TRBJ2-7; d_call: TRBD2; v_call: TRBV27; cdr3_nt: TGTGCCAGCAGTGGACTAGCGGGGGGCTACGAGCAGTACTTC; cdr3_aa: CASSGLAGGYEQYF
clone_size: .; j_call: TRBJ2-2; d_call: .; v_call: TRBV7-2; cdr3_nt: TGTGCCAGCAGCCCCTGGGGGGTTAGCGGGGAGCTGTTTTTT; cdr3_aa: CASSPWGVSGELFF
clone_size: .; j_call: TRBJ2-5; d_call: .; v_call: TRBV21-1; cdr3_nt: TGTGCCAGCAGCAAAAAGGTCTACCTATGGGGCGAGGAGACCCAGTACTTC; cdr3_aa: CASSKKVYLWGEETQYF
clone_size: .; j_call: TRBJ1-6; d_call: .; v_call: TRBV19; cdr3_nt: TGTGCCAGTAGGGGAGAGAGCTCCTATAATTCACCCCTCCACTTT; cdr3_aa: CASRGESSYNSPLHF
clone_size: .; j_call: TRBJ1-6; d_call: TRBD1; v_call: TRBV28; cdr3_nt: TGTGCCAGCAGTGCCCCCGGGACAGGGGCCCATACCCTCCACTTT; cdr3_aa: CASSAPGTGAHTLHF
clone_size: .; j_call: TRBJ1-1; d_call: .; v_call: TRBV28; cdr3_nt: TGTGTGACGATTGCAGGGATGAACACTGAAGCTTTCTTT; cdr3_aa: CVTIAGMNTEAFF
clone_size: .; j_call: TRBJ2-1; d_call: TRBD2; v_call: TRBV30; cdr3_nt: TGTGCCTGGAGGTCCAGCGGGGGGGCTCCCGATGAGCAGTTCTTC; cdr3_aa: CAWRSSGGAPDEQFF
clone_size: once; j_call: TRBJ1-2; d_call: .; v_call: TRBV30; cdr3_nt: TGTGCCTGCGACAGACGTTTAACCAACTATGGCTACACCTTC; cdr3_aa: CACDRRLTNYGYTF
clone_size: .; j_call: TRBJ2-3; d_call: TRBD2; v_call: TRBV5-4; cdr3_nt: TGTGCCAGCAGCTTCCCGCCGGGGCGGGGGGAAACAGATACGCAGTATTTT; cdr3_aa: CASSFPPGRGETDTQYF
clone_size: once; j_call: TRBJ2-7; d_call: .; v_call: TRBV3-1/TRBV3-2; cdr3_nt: TGTGCCAGCAGCCACGAGGGGGGGTACGAGCAGTACTTC; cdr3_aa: CASSHEGGYEQYF
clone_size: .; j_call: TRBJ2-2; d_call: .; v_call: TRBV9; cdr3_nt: TGTGCCAGCAGCGTTTCCTCGTCCCGCACCGGGGAGCTGTTTTTT; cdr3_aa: CASSVSSSRTGELFF
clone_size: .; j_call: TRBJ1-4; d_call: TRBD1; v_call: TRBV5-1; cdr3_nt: TGCGCCAGCAGCTTGGTTGGGGGAACAGGGGCTGAAAAACTGTTTTTT; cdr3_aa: CASSLVGGTGAEKLFF
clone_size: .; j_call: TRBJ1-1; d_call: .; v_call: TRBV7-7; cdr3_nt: TGTGCTAGCAGCTCAACCCGGAACACTGAAGCTTTCTTT; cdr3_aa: CASSSTRNTEAFF
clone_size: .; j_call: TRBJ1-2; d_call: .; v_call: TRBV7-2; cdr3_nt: TGTGCCAGCAGCTTAGGAGAAGGATATGGCTACACCTTC; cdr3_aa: CASSLGEGYGYTF
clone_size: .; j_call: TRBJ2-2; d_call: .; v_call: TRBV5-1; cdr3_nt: TGCGCCAGCAGCTTGGATCTGGGCCCCACCGGGGAGCTGTTTTTT; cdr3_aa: CASSLDLGPTGELFF
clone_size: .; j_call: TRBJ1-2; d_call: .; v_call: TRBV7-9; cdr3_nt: TGTGCCAGCAGCCCTGGGACGGCTTTTTATGGCTACACCTTC; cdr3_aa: CASSPGTAFYGYTF
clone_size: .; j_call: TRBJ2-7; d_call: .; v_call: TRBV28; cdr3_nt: TGTGCCAGCACCTCTGGTGGCAGGGGCTACGAGCAGTACTTC; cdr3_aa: CASTSGGRGYEQYF
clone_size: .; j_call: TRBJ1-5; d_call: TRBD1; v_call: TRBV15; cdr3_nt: TGTGCCTCGCAGGGGGATAGCAATCAGCCCCAGCATTTT; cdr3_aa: CASQGDSNQPQHF
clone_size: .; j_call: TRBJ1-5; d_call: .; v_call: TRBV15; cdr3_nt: TGTGCCACCAGCAGAGATTGGAGGGGCAATCAGCCCCAGCATTTT; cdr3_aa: CATSRDWRGNQPQHF
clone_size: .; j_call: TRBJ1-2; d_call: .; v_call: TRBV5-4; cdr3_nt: TGTGCCAGCAGCCAAACAGGAGTCTATGGCTACACCTTC; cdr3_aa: CASSQTGVYGYTF
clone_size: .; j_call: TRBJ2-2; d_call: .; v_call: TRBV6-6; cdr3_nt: TGTGCCAGCAGTGCCGCCAGGGACACCGGGGAGCTGTTTTTT; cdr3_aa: CASSAARDTGELFF
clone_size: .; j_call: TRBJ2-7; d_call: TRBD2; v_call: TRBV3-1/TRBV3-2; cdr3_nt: TGTGCCAGCAGGAGCGGGGTCTCCTACGAGCAGTACTTC; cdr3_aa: CASRSGVSYEQYF